The 25 T cell receptor beta chains presented below share a single source sample, sequenced in a study of OX40 agonist ivuxolimab in advanced cancers. Only in-frame clones appear in the TCRdb table, and some are missing; sequencing was by immunoSEQ multiplex PCR. The sample holds around 39,000 clones, 82% seen once. The specimen was CD4+ or CD8+ T cells sorted from blood, collected in a trial of the OX40 agonist ivuxolimab. The receptors come from an adult with an advanced solid tumor such as melanoma, head and neck, liver or kidney cancer.

The chain is built from TRBV6-1 and TRBJ2-6, with a tentative D call TRBD2 (6 bases). V was shortened by 4 bases and J by 2 bases, with 12 bases between the two germline ends. Germline loops: CDR1 MNHNS, CDR2 SASEGT. The CDR3 sequence is 16 residues long. The CDR3 DNA follows: TGTGCCAGCAGTGTTAGTGGCGGGGCTGGGGCCAACGTCCTGACTTTC. This gives the protein CASSVSGGAGANVLTF.

As for this clone: One end of the junction is discordant with germline, which a read error may explain. The V call is TRBV7-2, the J call TRBJ1-2; 10 nucleotides align to TRBD1. CDR3 size: 13 residues. Germline values: CDR1 SGHTA, CDR2 FQGNSA. CDR3 in DNA: TGTGCCAGCAGCTTAGCAGGGACAGGGGTTGTGCATTTC. Protein: CASSLAGTGVVHF. Filled out from reference TRBV7-2 and TRBJ1-2, the complete variable domain reads GAGVSQSPSNKVTEKGKDVELRCDPISGHTALYWYRQSLGQGLEFLIYFQGNSAPDKSGLPSDRFSAERTGGSVSTLTIQRTQQEDSAVYLCASSLAGTGVVHFGSGTRLTVV.

The chain joins TRBV19 to TRBJ1-1, with unresolved D. The V gene's germline CDR1 is LNHDA and CDR2 SQIVND (reference sequence). V was pared by 6 bases and J by 6 bases, with 14 bases between. The CDR3 is 13 residues long. The CDR3 sequence: CASSTLPGAEAFF. The CDR3 nucleotides are TGTGCCAGTAGCACCCTCCCCGGCGCTGAAGCTTTCTTT.

The V call is TRBV27, the J call TRBJ1-2; 7 bases fit TRBD1. Germline V lookup: CDR1 MNHEY, CDR2 SMNVEV (reference sequence). The CDR3 is 16 residues long. V dropped 5 bases and J dropped 1; count of bases not matched to a gene: 10. The CDR3 region is CASSLYGQESNYGYTF. The CDR3 bases are TGTGCCAGCAGTCTCTACGGACAGGAGAGTAACTATGGCTACACCTTC.

J is TRBJ1-1 and V is TRBV19; TRBD1 aligns across 8 bases. Trimming took 8 bases from V and 1 from J; bases not matched to a gene: 12. The CDR3 is made up of 16 amino acids. Germline CDR1 and CDR2: LNHDA and SQIVND (reference sequence). CDR3 protein: CASRNAARGPNTEAFF. The DNA of the CDR3 is TGTGCCAGTCGAAACGCCGCCAGGGGGCCGAACACTGAAGCTTTCTTT.

The V and J genes are TRBV19 and TRBJ2-2, with D perhaps TRBD2 (6 bases). Between the trimmed V and J ends, which lost 4 bases and 2 bases, there was a span of 11 bases. The CDR3 has 15 amino acids. From germline, CDR1 is LNHDA and CDR2 SQIVND (reference sequence). CDR3 region: CASSTGRGNTGELFF. CDR3 nucleotides: TGTGCCAGTAGTACAGGGCGGGGAAACACCGGGGAGCTGTTTTTT.

This sequence joins TRBV7-2 and TRBJ1-6, with no clear D. Trimming shortened V by 5 bases and J by 10 bases, and 18 bases separated the two germline ends. Germline values: CDR1 SGHTA, CDR2 FQGNSA. CDR3 length: 15 residues. The CDR3 DNA reads as TGTGCCAGCAGCCCCGAAAGAGGGAGAGGGTCACCCCTCCACTTT. Translated, it gives CASSPERGRGSPLHF.

This clone was seen a handful of times. The chain employs TRBV27 and TRBJ1-5, with D hard to call. There are 13 residues in the CDR3. With 3 bases removed from V and 1 base from J, the gap between germline ends came to 4 bases. Germline V gene lookup returns CDR1 MNHEY and CDR2 SMNVEV (reference sequence). CDR3 sequence (DNA): TGTGCCAGCAGTTTCCGGAGCAATCAGCCCCAGCATTTT. It encodes CASSFRSNQPQHF.

This clone has only one observation. This chain connects TRBV6-4 to TRBJ1-1, with 7 bases matching TRBD1. J gave up 4 bases and V 8 bases, and 10 bases lay outside the gene matches. Germline CDR1 reads MRHNA; CDR2 reads SNTAGT. The CDR3 consists of 14 residues. CDR3: CASRKTGSTTEAFF. CDR3 in DNA: TGTGCCAGCCGTAAGACAGGGTCGACCACTGAAGCTTTCTTT.

Only one count was recorded for this clone. V usage is TRBV4-3 and J usage is TRBJ1-2; no reliable D call. V lost 0 bases to trimming and J lost 2 bases, with 13 bases between them. Germline V gene data show CDR1 as LGHNA and CDR2 as YSLEER. This CDR3 is built from 16 residues. The CDR3 coding sequence is TGCGCCAGCAGCCAAGATTTGAGGGATCCGAACTATGGCTACACCTTC. It is translated as CASSQDLRDPNYGYTF.

The chain recombines TRBV21-1 with TRBJ1-4. TRBV21-1 represents a pseudogene. This CDR3 has 10 residues. The CDR3 reads CRGAREKLFF. The CDR3 DNA reads TGTCGGGGTGCGCGGGAAAAACTGTTTTTT.

This rearrangement joins TRBV7-2 to TRBJ2-7; no reliable D call. The germline V and J ends were trimmed by 1 base and 6 bases, with 4 bases remaining between them. This CDR3 contains 11 residues. Germline loops: CDR1 SGHTA, CDR2 FQGNSA. CDR3 sequence (DNA): TGTGCCAGCAGCTTAGGGCTCGAGCAGTACTTC. This translates into CASSLGLEQYF.

The chain carries TRBV2 and TRBJ1-1, with TRBD1 identical over 9 bases. This CDR3 spans 15 amino acids. Per germline, CDR1 SNHLY and CDR2 FYNNEI. The V and J ends lost 6 bases and 4 bases, in that order; junction bases with no gene match: 9. In DNA form, the CDR3 reads TGTGCCAGCAGGCAAAAACAGGGGGCCCGCACTGAAGCTTTCTTT. As protein: CASRQKQGARTEAFF.

The V call is TRBV19, the J call TRBJ2-3; D is perhaps TRBD2 (6 bases). Germline loops: CDR1 LNHDA, CDR2 SQIVND (reference sequence). This CDR3 has 16 amino acids. Deletions cut 0 bases from V and 5 bases from J, with 15 bases between. The CDR3 here is CASSIEGRGGIDTQYF. The CDR3 nucleotides read TGTGCCAGTAGTATAGAAGGTAGGGGCGGGATAGATACGCAGTATTTT.

CDR3 coding DNA: TGCGCCAGCAGCCAAGATATTTCCCTGCAGGGGAGGAACACTGAAGCTTTCTTT. Translation: CASSQDISLQGRNTEAFF. The rearrangement joins TRBV4-3 to TRBJ1-1, with D possibly matching TRBD1 (6 bases). Germline V gene data show CDR1 as LGHNA and CDR2 as YSLEER. Deletions cut 0 bases from V and 1 base from J, with 18 bases between. CDR3 length: 18 residues.

The chain uses TRBV2 and TRBJ2-3, with 7 nucleotides matching TRBD2. Germline values: CDR1 SNHLY, CDR2 FYNNEI. Unmatched junction bases numbered 8, after V lost 5 bases and J lost 6 bases. The CDR3 spans 14 residues. CDR3 sequence: CASSREGLPDTQYF. The CDR3 region has the DNA TGTGCCAGCAGTAGGGAGGGGCTACCGGATACGCAGTATTTT.

Only a few counts were recorded for this clone. The chain couples TRBV19 to TRBJ1-2; D is uncertain. The CDR3 is 17 amino acids. The germline V gene encodes CDR1 LNHDA and CDR2 SQIVND (reference sequence). Trimming removed 5 bases from V and 4 bases from J, with 23 bases in between. This chain's CDR3 is CASSSPLLTVRGYGYTF. For the CDR3, the DNA is TGTGCCAGTAGTTCCCCCCTCCTGACGGTTCGAGGCTATGGCTACACCTTC.

A few counts support this clone. The chain carries TRBV18 and TRBJ1-2; TRBD1 might be the D (5 bases). Germline assignment: CDR1 KGHSH and CDR2 LQKENI. Trimming shortened V by 3 bases and J by 8 bases, and 22 bases separated the two germline ends. The CDR3 length is 16 residues. CDR3 region: CASSPTDEKGLFGYTF. The CDR3 DNA reads TGTGCCAGCTCACCGACGGATGAAAAGGGGTTGTTCGGCTACACCTTC.

The CDR3 sequence is CASRARQNDSPLHF. In DNA form, the CDR3 reads TGTGCCAGCAGGGCACGACAGAACGATTCACCCCTCCACTTT. The chain combines TRBV6-5 with TRBJ1-6; D is perhaps TRBD1 (5 bases). Trimming shortened V by 6 bases and J by 8 bases, and 14 bases separated the two germline ends. The length of the CDR3 is 14 residues. The V gene's germline CDR1 is MNHEY and CDR2 SVGAGI.

The chain links TRBV7-2 to TRBJ1-5; D gene unclear. Trimming shortened V by 4 bases and J by 6 bases, and 10 bases separated the two germline ends. CDR3 length: 13 residues. Per the germline V gene, CDR1 is SGHTA and CDR2 is FQGNSA. The CDR3 region is CASSSSGIQPQHF. The CDR3 DNA is TGTGCCAGCAGCTCCTCGGGGATTCAGCCCCAGCATTTT. The variable domain in full, completed from reference TRBV7-2 and TRBJ1-5, reads GAGVSQSPSNKVTEKGKDVELRCDPISGHTALYWYRQSLGQGLEFLIYFQGNSAPDKSGLPSDRFSAERTGGSVSTLTIQRTQQEDSAVYLCASSSSGIQPQHFGDGTRLSIL.

This chain uses TRBV19 with TRBJ2-5; 7 bases align to TRBD2. Germline V gene sequence: CDR1 LNHDA, CDR2 SQIVND (reference sequence). The CDR3 is 13 amino acids. V gave up 4 bases and J gave up 5 bases; unmatched junction bases: 4. The CDR3 DNA sequence: TGTGCCAGTAGTACCGTCGGGGGGGAGACCCAGTACTTC. It is translated as CASSTVGGETQYF.

CDR3 region: CASSISFSGGPSTGELFF. The DNA of the CDR3 is TGTGCCAGCAGCATCTCTTTTAGCGGGGGGCCCTCCACCGGGGAGCTGTTTTTT. This rearrangement joins TRBV5-8 to TRBJ2-2, with 10 bases fitting TRBD2. There are 18 residues in the CDR3. The V segment lost 4 bases and the J segment 4 bases; nucleotides outside the gene matches: 13. CDR1 is SGHTS, CDR2 YDEGEE, per germline.

This chain uses TRBV7-2 with TRBJ2-2; 15 bases line up with TRBD2. Trimming took 1 base from V and 6 from J; bases not matched to a gene: 3. CDR1 and CDR2 from the germline V gene are SGHTA and FQGNSA. The CDR3 is 17 residues long. CDR3 protein: CASSLGGLAGGSGELFF. The CDR3 DNA follows: TGTGCCAGCAGCTTAGGTGGACTAGCGGGGGGGTCCGGGGAGCTGTTTTTT.

As concerns this clone: One junction end does not reproduce the germline sequence, and a read error may be involved. V gene TRBV4-2 combines with J gene TRBJ1-1; D is unresolved. Germline-derived CDR1 and CDR2 are LGHNA and YNFKEQ. CDR3 length equals 15 residues. This chain's CDR3 is CASSQDLSMNAEAFF. The CDR3, as DNA: TGTGCCAGCAGCCAAGATCTCTCCATGAACGCTGAAGCTTTCTTT.

This clone was counted a few times. One end of the junction varies from germline; a read error may be responsible. The chain joins TRBV30 to TRBJ1-4; tentative D call: TRBD1 (5 bases). The CDR3 has 15 amino acids. The germline CDR1 and CDR2 sequences are GTSNPN and SVGIG (reference sequence). The CDR3, as DNA: TGTGCCTGTAGTGTAGAACCGGGACTTTCGAATAGACTGTTTTTT. This sequence encodes CACSVEPGLSNRLFF.